The T cell receptor (beta chain) under discussion was sequenced for a study of cytomegalovirus exposure and HLA in healthy donors. This clone was counted a few times. Its antigen remains unknown. PCR employed 60 Vbeta and 13 Jbeta primers. The table came from immunoSEQ multiplex PCR; TCRdb's copy has only in-frame clones and leaves some out. The data hold some 120,000 clones, with about 10% observed a single time. Trimming stripped 0 bases from V and 10 bases from J, with 22 bases between. CDR3 size: 17 residues. Germline V gives CDR1 LNHNV, CDR2 YYDKDF (reference sequence). Whole-study findings and limits: Of the V segments, some could not be distinguished, including TRBV6-2 and TRBV6-3, and were excluded.

The V and J genes are TRBV15 and TRBJ2-1, with D possibly being TRBD2 (6 bases). This clonotype was sampled from a woman under 30 in good health and CMV-seropositive. Sequences were obtained from PBMCs. CDR3: CATSREGSSGVVGEQFF. For the CDR3, the DNA is TGTGCCACCAGCAGAGAGGGGAGTAGCGGAGTGGTTGGGGAGCAGTTCTTC.